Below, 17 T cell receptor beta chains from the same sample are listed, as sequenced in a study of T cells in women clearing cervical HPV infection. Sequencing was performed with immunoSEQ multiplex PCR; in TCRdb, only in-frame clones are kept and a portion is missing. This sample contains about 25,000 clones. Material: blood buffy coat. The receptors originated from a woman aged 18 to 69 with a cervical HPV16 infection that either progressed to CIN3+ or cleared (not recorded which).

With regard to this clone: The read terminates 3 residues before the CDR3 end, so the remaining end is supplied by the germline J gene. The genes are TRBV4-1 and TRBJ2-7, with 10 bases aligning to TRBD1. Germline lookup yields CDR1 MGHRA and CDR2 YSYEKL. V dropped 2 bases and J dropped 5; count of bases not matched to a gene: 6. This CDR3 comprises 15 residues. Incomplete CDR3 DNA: TGCGCCAGCAGCCAACACGGACAGGGGGTGGACGAG. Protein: CASSQHGQGVDE. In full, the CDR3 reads CASSQHGQGVDEQYF.

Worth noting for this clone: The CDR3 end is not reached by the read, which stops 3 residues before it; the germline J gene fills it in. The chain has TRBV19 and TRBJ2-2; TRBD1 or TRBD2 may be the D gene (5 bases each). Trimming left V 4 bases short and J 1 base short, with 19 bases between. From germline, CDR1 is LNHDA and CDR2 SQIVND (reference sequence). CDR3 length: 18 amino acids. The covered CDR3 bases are TGTGCCAGTAGTAGAGTTCGAGGGGCCAGAAAGAACACCGGGGAG. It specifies CASSRVRGARKNTGE. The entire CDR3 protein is CASSRVRGARKNTGELFF.

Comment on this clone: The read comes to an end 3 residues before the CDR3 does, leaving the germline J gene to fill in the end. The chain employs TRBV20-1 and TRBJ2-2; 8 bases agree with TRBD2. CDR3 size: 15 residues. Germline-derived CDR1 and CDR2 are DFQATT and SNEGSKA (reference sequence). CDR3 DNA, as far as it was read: TGCAGTGCTAGAGATCGTCGGGGGGGAAGTGAAAAG. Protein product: CSARDRRGGSEK. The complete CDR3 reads CSARDRRGGSEKLFF.

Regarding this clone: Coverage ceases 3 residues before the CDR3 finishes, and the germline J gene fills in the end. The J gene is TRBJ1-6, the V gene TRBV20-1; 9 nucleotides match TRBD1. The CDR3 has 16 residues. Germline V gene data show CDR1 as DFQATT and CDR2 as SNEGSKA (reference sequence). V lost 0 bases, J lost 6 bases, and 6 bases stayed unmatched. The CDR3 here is CSAREKWDRVNSPLHF. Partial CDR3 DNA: TGCAGTGCTAGAGAAAAATGGGACAGGGTTAATTCACCC.

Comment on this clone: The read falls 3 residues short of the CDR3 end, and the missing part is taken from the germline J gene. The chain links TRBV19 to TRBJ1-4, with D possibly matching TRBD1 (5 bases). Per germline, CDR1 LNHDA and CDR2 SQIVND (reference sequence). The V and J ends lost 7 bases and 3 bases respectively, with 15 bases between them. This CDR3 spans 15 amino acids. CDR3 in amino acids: CASTIGGEANEKLFF. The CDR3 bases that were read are TGTGCCAGTACCATCGGAGGGGAGGCTAATGAAAAA.

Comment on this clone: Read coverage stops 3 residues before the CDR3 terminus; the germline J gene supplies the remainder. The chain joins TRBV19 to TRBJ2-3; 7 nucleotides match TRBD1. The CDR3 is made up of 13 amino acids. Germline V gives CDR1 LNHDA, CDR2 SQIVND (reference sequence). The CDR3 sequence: CASSTQQGKPQYF. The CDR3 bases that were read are TGTGCCAGTAGTACACAACAGGGGAAGCCG.

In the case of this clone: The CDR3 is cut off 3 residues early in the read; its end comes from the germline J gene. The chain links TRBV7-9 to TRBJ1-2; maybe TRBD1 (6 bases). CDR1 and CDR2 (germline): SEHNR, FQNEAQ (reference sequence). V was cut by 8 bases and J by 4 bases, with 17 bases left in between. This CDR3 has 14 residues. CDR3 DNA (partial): TGTGCCAGCCGTGAGGCGGGACATCCCTATGGC. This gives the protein CASREAGHPYG. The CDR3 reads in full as CASREAGHPYGYTF. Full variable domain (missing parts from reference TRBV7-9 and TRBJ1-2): DTGVSQNPRHKITKRGQNVTFRCDPISEHNRLYWYRQTLGQGPEFLTYFQNEAQLEKSRLLSDRFSAERPKGSFSTLEIQRTEQGDSAMYLCASREAGHPYGYTFGSGTRLTVV.

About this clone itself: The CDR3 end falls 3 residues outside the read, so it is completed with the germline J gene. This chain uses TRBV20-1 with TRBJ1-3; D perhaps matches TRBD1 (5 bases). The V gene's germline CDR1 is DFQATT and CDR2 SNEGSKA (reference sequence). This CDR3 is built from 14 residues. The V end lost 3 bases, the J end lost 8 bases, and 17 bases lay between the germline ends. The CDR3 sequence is CSASPHRGRDTIYF. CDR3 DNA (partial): TGCAGTGCTAGCCCACATAGGGGCAGAGACACC.

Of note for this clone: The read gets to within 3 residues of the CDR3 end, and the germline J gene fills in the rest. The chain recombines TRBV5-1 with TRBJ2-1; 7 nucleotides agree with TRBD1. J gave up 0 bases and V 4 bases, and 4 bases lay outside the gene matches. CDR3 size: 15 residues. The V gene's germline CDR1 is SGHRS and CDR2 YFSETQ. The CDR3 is CASSGGQSSYNEQFF. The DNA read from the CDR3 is TGCGCCAGCAGCGGGGGACAGAGCTCCTACAATGAG.

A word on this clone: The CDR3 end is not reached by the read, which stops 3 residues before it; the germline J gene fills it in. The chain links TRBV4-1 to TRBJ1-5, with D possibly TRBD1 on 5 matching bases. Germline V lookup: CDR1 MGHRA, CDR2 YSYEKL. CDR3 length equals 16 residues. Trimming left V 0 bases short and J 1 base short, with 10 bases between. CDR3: CASSQEVGLSNQPQHF. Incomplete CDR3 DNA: TGCGCCAGCAGCCAAGAGGTGGGGCTGAGCAATCAGCCC.

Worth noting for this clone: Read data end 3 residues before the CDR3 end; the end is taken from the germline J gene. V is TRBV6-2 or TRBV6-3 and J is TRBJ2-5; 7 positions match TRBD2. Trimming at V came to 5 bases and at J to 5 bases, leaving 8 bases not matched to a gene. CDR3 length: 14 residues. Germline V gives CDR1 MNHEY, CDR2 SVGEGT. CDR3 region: CASSTAGWGETQYF. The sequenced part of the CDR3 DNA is TGTGCCAGCAGTACAGCGGGATGGGGGGAGACC.

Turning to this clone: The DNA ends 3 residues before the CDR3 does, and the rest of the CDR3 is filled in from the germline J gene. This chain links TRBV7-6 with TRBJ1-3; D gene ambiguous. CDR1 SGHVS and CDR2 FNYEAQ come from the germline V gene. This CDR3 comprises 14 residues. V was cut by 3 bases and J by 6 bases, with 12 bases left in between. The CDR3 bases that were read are TGTGCCAGCAGCTTTATCGGGGTTGAAAACACC. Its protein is CASSFIGVENT. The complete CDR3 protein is CASSFIGVENTIYF.

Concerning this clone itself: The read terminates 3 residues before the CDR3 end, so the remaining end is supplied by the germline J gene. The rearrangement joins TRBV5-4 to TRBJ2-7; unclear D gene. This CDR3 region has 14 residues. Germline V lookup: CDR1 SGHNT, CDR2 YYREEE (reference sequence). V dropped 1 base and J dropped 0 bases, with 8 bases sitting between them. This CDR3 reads CASSLQRSSYEQYF. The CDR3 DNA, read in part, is TGTGCCAGCAGCTTGCAACGCAGCTCCTACGAG.

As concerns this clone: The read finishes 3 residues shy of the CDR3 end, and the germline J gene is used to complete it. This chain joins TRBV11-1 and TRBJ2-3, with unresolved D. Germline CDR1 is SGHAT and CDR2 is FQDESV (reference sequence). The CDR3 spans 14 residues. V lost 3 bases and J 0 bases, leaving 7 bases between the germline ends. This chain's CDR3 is CASSFRQSTDTQYF. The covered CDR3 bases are TGTGCCAGCAGCTTTCGTCAGAGCACAGATACG.

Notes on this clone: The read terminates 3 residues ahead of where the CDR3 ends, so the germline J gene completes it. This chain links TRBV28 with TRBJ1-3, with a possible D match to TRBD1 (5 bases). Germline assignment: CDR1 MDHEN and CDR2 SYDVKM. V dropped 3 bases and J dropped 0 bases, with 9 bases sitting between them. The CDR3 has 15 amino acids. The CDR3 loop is CASSLGLFSGNTIYF. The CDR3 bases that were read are TGTGCCAGCAGTTTGGGGCTGTTCTCTGGAAACACC.

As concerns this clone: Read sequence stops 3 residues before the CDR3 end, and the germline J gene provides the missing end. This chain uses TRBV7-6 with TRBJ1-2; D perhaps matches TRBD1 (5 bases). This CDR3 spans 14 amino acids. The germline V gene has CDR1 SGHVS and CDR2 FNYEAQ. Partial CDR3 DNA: TGTGCCAGCAGCCCCTCGGGGGGAAGGGATACC. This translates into CASSPSGGRDT. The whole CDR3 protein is CASSPSGGRDTYTF.

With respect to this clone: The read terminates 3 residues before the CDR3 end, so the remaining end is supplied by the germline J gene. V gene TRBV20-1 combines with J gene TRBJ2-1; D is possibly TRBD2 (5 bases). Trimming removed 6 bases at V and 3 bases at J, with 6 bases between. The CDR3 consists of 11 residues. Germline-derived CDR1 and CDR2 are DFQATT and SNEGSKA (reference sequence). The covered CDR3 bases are TGCAGTGCGAGGGTCTACAATGAG. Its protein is CSARVYNE. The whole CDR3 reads CSARVYNEQFF.